This entry is about one TCR beta chain. Its target is unknown. This table comes from immunoSEQ multiplex PCR, and its TCRdb copy is limited to in-frame clones, with some not included. The sample comprises roughly 29,000 clones, about 86% of which are singletons, and approximately 5.4% rests with the top ten. This entry belongs to a study of T cells in localized non-small cell lung cancer. Germline loops: CDR1 LNHDA, CDR2 SQIVND (reference sequence). V was clipped by 3 bases and J by 0 bases, with 8 bases between them. The CDR3 has 15 residues. Findings and caveats of the study: Blood T cell density predicted longer survival; adjacent-lung clonality, shorter.

This material consisted of peripheral blood mononuclear cells, taken before any cancer treatment. The sequence came from a man aged 40 to 75 with stage III lung adenocarcinoma. The V call is TRBV19, the J call TRBJ1-4; no firm D call. This CDR3 reads CASSILGATNEKLFF. The CDR3 DNA reads as TGTGCCAGTAGTATCTTAGGAGCAACTAATGAAAAACTGTTTTTT.